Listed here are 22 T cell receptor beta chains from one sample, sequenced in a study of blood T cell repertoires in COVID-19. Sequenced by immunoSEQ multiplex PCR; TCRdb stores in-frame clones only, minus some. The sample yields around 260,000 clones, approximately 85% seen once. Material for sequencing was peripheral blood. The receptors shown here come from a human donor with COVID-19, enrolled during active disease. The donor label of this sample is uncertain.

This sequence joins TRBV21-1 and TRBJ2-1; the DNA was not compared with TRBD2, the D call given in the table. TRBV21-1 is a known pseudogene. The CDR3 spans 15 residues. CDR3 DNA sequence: TGTGCCAGCAGCAAGGCGAGGGAAAGGTACAATGAGCAGTTCTTC. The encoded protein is CASSKARERYNEQFF.

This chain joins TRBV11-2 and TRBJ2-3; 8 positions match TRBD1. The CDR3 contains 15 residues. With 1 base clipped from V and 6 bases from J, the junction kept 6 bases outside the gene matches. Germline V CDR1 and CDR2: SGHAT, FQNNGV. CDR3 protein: CASSLAQGARDTQYF. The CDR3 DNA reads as TGTGCCAGCAGCTTAGCCCAGGGGGCGAGGGATACGCAGTATTTT. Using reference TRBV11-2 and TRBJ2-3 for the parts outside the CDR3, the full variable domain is EAGVAQSPRYKIIEKRQSVAFWCNPISGHATLYWYQQILGQGPKLLIQFQNNGVVDDSQLPKDRFSAERLKGVDSTLKIQPAKLEDSAVYLCASSLAQGARDTQYFGPGTRLTVL.

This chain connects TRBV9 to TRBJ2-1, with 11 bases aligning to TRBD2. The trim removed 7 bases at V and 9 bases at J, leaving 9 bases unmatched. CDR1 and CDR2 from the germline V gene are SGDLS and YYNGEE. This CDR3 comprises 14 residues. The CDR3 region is CASRPGLAVGEQFF. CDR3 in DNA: TGTGCCAGCCGACCGGGACTAGCGGTTGGTGAGCAGTTCTTC.

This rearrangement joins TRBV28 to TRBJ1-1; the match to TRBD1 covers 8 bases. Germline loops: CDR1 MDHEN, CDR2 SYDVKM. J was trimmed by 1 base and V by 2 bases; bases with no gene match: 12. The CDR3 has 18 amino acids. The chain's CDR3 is CASSLPRQGFIGNTEAFF. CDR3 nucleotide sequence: TGTGCCAGCAGTTTACCTCGACAGGGGTTCATAGGGAACACTGAAGCTTTCTTT.

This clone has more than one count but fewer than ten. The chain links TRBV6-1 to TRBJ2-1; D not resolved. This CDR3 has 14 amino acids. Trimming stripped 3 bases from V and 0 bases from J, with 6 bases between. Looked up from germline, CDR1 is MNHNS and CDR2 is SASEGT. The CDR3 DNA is TGTGCCAGCAGTGAGCAGGACTCCTACAATGAGCAGTTCTTC. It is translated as CASSEQDSYNEQFF.

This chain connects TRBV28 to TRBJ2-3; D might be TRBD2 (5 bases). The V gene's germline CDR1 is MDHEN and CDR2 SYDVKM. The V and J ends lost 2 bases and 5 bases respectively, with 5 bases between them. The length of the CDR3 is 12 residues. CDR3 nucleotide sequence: TGTGCCAGCAGTTTAGCGGGAGATACGCAGTATTTT. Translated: CASSLAGDTQYF. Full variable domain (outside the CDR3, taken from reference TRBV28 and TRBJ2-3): DVKVTQSSRYLVKRTGEKVFLECVQDMDHENMFWYRQDPGLGLRLIYFSYDVKMKEKGDIPEGYSVSREKKERFSLILESASTNQTSMYLCASSLAGDTQYFGPGTRLTVL.

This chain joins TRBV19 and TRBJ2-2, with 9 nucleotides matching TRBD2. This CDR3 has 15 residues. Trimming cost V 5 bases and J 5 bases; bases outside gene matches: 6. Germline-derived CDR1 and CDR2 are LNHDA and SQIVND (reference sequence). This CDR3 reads CASSSLAGITGELFF. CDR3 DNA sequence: TGTGCCAGTAGTTCCCTAGCGGGGATAACCGGGGAGCTGTTTTTT.

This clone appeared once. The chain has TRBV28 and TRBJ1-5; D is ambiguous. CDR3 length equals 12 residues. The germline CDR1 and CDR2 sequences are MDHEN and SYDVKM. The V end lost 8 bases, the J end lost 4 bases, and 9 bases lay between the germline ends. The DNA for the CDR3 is TGTGCCAGCCCGGGTCCAAATCAGCCCCAGCATTTT. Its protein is CASPGPNQPQHF.

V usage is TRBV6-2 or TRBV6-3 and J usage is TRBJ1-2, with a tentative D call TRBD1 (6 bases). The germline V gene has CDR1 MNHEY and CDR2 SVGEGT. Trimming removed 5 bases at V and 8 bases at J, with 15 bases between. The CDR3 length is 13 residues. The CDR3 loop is CASSLQGLGGYTF. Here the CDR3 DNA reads TGTGCCAGCAGTCTACAGGGCCTAGGGGGCTACACCTTC.

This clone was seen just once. Written as DNA, the CDR3 is TGCAGTGTGCGGGGCCAAGAGACCCAGTACTTC. Translating it yields CSVRGQETQYF. The genes are TRBV20-1 and TRBJ2-5, with D perhaps matching TRBD2 (6 bases). In germline, CDR1 is DFQATT, CDR2 SNEGSKA (reference sequence). This CDR3 is 11 amino acids long. The germline V and J ends were trimmed by 7 bases and 1 base, with 7 bases remaining between them.

CDR3 nucleotide sequence: TGTGCCAGCAGCCCGCGGGACAGGGAGAACTATGGCTACACCTTC. This translates into CASSPRDRENYGYTF. The chain couples TRBV6-5 to TRBJ1-2; 9 bases fit TRBD1. The CDR3 totals 15 residues. J lost 2 bases, V lost 6 bases, and 7 bases had no gene match. The V gene's germline CDR1 is MNHEY and CDR2 SVGAGI.

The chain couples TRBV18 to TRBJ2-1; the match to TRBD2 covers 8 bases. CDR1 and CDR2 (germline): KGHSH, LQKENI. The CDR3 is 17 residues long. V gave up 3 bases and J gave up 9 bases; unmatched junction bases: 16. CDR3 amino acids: CASSPPSGTSRQSEQFF. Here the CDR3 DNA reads TGTGCCAGCTCACCCCCCTCGGGGACTAGTAGACAGAGTGAGCAGTTCTTC.

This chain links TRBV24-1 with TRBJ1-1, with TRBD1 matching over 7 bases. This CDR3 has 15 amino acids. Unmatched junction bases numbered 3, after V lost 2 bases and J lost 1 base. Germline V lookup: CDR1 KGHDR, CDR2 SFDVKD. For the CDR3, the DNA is TGTGCCACCAGTGATTCCGGGACAGAGAACACTGAAGCTTTCTTT. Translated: CATSDSGTENTEAFF.

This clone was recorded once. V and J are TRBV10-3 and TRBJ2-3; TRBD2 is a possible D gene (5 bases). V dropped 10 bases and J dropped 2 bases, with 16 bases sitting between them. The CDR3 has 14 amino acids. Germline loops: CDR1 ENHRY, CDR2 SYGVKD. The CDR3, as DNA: TGTGCCACCGGACTCGAGGCATCCACAGATACGCAGTATTTT. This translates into CATGLEASTDTQYF.

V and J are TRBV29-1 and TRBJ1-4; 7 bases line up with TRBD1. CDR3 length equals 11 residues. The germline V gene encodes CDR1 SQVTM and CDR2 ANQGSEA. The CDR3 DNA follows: TGCGTAGGGGGCGAGGATGAAAAACTGTTTTTT. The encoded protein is CVGGEDEKLFF.

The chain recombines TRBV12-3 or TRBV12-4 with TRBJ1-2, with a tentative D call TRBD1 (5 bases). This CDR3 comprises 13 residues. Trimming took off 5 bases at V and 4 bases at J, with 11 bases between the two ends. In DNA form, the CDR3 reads TGTGCCAGCAGTCTGACAGTGTCCTATGGCTACACCTTC. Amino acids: CASSLTVSYGYTF.

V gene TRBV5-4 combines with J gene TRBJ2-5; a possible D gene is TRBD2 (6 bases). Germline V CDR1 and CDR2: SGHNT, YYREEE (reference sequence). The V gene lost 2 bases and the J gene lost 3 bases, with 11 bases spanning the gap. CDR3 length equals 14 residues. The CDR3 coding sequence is TGTGCCAGCAGCTTCGTCGGGAGTAAAGAGACCCAGTACTTC. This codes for CASSFVGSKETQYF.

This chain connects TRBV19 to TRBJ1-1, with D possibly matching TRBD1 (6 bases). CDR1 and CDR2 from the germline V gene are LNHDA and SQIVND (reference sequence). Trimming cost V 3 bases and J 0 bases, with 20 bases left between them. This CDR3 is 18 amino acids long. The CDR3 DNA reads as TGTGCCAGTAGTATTTCCAGGGGACGAGCTTACGTGAACACTGAAGCTTTCTTT. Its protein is CASSISRGRAYVNTEAFF.

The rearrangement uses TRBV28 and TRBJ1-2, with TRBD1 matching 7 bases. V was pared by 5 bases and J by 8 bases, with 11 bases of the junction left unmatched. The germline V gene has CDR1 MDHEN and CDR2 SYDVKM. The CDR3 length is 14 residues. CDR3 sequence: CASSTLVRTGGYTF. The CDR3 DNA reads TGTGCCAGCAGTACATTAGTACGGACAGGCGGCTACACCTTC.

The CDR3: CASNRAGSYEQYF. The CDR3 DNA sequence: TGTGCCAGTAACAGGGCCGGATCCTACGAGCAGTACTTC. V and J are TRBV30 and TRBJ2-7; tentatively, D is TRBD1 (6 bases). CDR1 GTSNPN and CDR2 SVGIG come from the germline V gene (reference sequence). CDR3 length equals 13 residues. V gave up 8 bases and J gave up 1 base, with 15 bases separating them. Based on the CDR3 plus reference TRBV30 and TRBJ2-7, the full variable domain is SQTIHQWPATLVQPVGSPLSLECTVEGTSNPNLYWYRQAAGRGLQLLFYSVGIGQISSEVPQNLSASRPQDRQFILSSKKLLLSDSGFYLCASNRAGSYEQYFGPGTRLTVT.

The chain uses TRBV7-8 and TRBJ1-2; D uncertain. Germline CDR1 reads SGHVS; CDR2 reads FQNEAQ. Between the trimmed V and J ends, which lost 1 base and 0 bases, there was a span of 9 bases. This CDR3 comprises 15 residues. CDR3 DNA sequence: TGTGCCAGCAGCTTAGGAGCGGCTTCTAACTATGGCTACACCTTC. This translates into CASSLGAASNYGYTF.

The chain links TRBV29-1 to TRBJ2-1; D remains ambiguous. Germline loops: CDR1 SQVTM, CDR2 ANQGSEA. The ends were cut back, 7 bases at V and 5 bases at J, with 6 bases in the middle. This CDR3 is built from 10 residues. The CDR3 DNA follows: TGCAGCGCTCAGAACAATGAGCAGTTCTTC. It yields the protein CSAQNNEQFF.